This passage covers 3 T cell receptor beta chains from one sample sequenced in a study of response to subunit inactivated influenza vaccine. Each CDR3 protein gets one entry after TCRdb re-called the RT-PCR reads with MiXCR. The sample has about 520,000 distinct CDR3 sequences, approximately 7.8% seen once. Specimen: PBMCs from blood, collected about 24 months after vaccination. The origin of the receptors is a man in his fifties or sixties who received an inactivated influenza vaccine.

This clonotype was seen repeatedly, ten times or more. The genes are TRBV10-3 and TRBJ2-1, with D unclear. The CDR3 extends over 11 amino acids. The V end lost 7 bases, the J end lost 7 bases, and 8 bases lay between the germline ends. Germline V lookup: CDR1 ENHRY, CDR2 SYGVKD. The CDR3 reads CAITEGNEQFF. CDR3 DNA sequence: TGTGCCATCACCGAAGGGAATGAGCAGTTCTTC.

This clonotype appeared a few times. The chain employs TRBV14 and TRBJ2-3; 9 bases map to TRBD1. CDR1 is SGHDN, CDR2 FVKESK, per germline. Losses at the gene ends were 4 bases for V and 2 bases for J; bases not matched to a gene: 10. The CDR3 totals 17 residues. For the CDR3, the DNA is TGTGCCAGCAGCCGGTGGGGACAGGGACCCTTCACAGATACGCAGTATTTT. Protein product: CASSRWGQGPFTDTQYF.

This clonotype was seen a few times. The chain recombines TRBV5-5 with TRBJ2-2; possible D gene TRBD1, 6 bases. There are 15 residues in the CDR3. CDR1 is SGHKS and CDR2 is YYEKEE in the germline V gene (reference sequence). Trimming removed 3 bases from V and 0 bases from J, with 9 bases in between. CDR3 nucleotides: TGTGCCAGCAGCTCACAGGGTGCGAACACCGGGGAGCTGTTTTTT. This translates into CASSSQGANTGELFF.